Listed below are T cell receptor beta chains from one sample, sequenced in a study of blood T cell repertoires in COVID-19. Method: immunoSEQ multiplex PCR; TCRdb's copy keeps in-frame clones and lacks some. The data hold fewer than 250,000 clones, with about 80% observed a single time. Sequenced input: peripheral blood. The receptors originated from a middle-aged woman with active or convalescent COVID-19. CDR3s include the opening cysteine and the closing phenylalanine or tryptophan. Fields, in order: J gene, clone size, V gene, D gene, CDR3 protein, CDR3 DNA. A D gene is named only where the DNA matches it firmly. Expanded clones get a size class; other rows say once, few or many, or leave the size out.

J gene: TRBJ2-7
clone size: .
V gene: TRBV25-1
D gene: .
CDR3 protein: CASSDGGEQYF
CDR3 DNA: TGTGCCAGCAGTGATGGCGGCGAGCAGTACTTC

J gene: TRBJ2-7
clone size: .
V gene: TRBV7-3
D gene: .
CDR3 protein: CASSPERGGGDEQYF
CDR3 DNA: TGTGCCAGCAGCCCCGAAAGGGGGGGAGGGGACGAGCAGTACTTC

J gene: TRBJ1-2
clone size: .
V gene: TRBV28
D gene: .
CDR3 protein: CASSFGGGNYGYTF
CDR3 DNA: TGTGCCAGCAGTTTTGGGGGCGGCAACTATGGCTACACCTTC

J gene: TRBJ2-3
clone size: once
V gene: TRBV6-5
D gene: .
CDR3 protein: CASSSSGTSTDTQYF
CDR3 DNA: TGTGCCAGCAGTTCCTCAGGGACTAGCACAGATACGCAGTATTTT

J gene: TRBJ2-6
clone size: .
V gene: TRBV5-1
D gene: TRBD2
CDR3 protein: CASSLGRGNSGANVLTF
CDR3 DNA: TGCGCCAGCAGCTTGGGGCGGGGGAACTCTGGGGCCAACGTCCTGACTTTC

J gene: TRBJ1-2
clone size: .
V gene: TRBV5-1
D gene: TRBD1
CDR3 protein: CASSLVDRVGYGYTF
CDR3 DNA: TGCGCCAGCAGCTTGGTCGACAGGGTGGGATATGGCTACACCTTC

J gene: TRBJ2-1
clone size: .
V gene: TRBV27
D gene: TRBD2
CDR3 protein: CASSSSGTSGTEQFF
CDR3 DNA: TGTGCCAGCAGTAGTTCCGGGACTAGCGGGACTGAGCAGTTCTTC

J gene: TRBJ1-2
clone size: .
V gene: TRBV23-1
D gene: TRBD1
CDR3 protein: CASSQNLSGEGATGGYTF
CDR3 DNA: TGCGCCAGCAGTCAAAATCTTAGCGGGGAGGGGGCCACAGGAGGCTACACCTTC

J gene: TRBJ1-5
clone size: many
V gene: TRBV12-5
D gene: .
CDR3 protein: CASGSGGNQPQHF
CDR3 DNA: TGTGCTAGTGGGTCCGGAGGCAATCAGCCCCAGCATTTT

J gene: TRBJ2-2
clone size: .
V gene: TRBV6-5
D gene: .
CDR3 protein: CASSYSKGANTGELFF
CDR3 DNA: TGTGCCAGCAGTTACTCGAAAGGGGCCAACACCGGGGAGCTGTTTTTT

J gene: TRBJ1-1
clone size: .
V gene: TRBV6-2/TRBV6-3
D gene: .
CDR3 protein: CASSVQGGTEAFF
CDR3 DNA: TGTGCCAGCAGTGTACAGGGTGGCACTGAAGCTTTCTTT

J gene: TRBJ1-2
clone size: .
V gene: TRBV30
D gene: .
CDR3 protein: CAWIFWHGCGYTF
CDR3 DNA: TGTGCCTGGATTTTTTGGCATGGTTGTGGCTACACCTTC

J gene: TRBJ1-5
clone size: once
V gene: TRBV4-1
D gene: TRBD1
CDR3 protein: CASSQNRGWGQPQHF
CDR3 DNA: TGCGCCAGCAGCCAAAACAGGGGCTGGGGTCAGCCCCAGCATTTT

J gene: TRBJ1-2
clone size: .
V gene: TRBV5-1
D gene: TRBD1
CDR3 protein: CASSLVQGADGYTF
CDR3 DNA: TGCGCCAGCAGCTTGGTTCAGGGGGCCGATGGCTACACCTTC

J gene: TRBJ1-5
clone size: .
V gene: TRBV5-1
D gene: TRBD1
CDR3 protein: CASSLGTGTNQPQHF
CDR3 DNA: TGCGCCAGCAGCTTGGGGACAGGCACTAATCAGCCCCAGCATTTT

J gene: TRBJ1-6
clone size: .
V gene: TRBV2
D gene: .
CDR3 protein: CASSESRRDSYNSPLHF
CDR3 DNA: TGTGCCAGCAGTGAAAGCCGCAGGGACTCCTATAATTCACCCCTCCACTTT

J gene: TRBJ2-1
clone size: once
V gene: TRBV11-3
D gene: .
CDR3 protein: CASTPPAGRSYNEQFF
CDR3 DNA: TGTGCCAGCACCCCCCCGGCGGGACGCTCCTACAATGAGCAGTTCTTC

J gene: TRBJ1-1
clone size: .
V gene: TRBV27
D gene: TRBD1
CDR3 protein: CASSLSDRSPLGAFF
CDR3 DNA: TGTGCCAGCAGTTTGTCGGACAGGTCCCCGCTTGGAGCTTTCTTT

J gene: TRBJ1-2
clone size: .
V gene: TRBV15
D gene: .
CDR3 protein: CATSRVSTGGYTF
CDR3 DNA: TGTGCCACCAGCAGAGTCTCGACGGGGGGCTACACCTTC

J gene: TRBJ2-7
clone size: few
V gene: TRBV7-3
D gene: .
CDR3 protein: CASSLTGTGSSEQYF
CDR3 DNA: TGTGCCAGCAGCTTAACCGGGACTGGGTCAAGCGAGCAGTACTTC

J gene: TRBJ2-3
clone size: .
V gene: TRBV13
D gene: .
CDR3 protein: CASSFAGLSTDTQYF
CDR3 DNA: TGTGCCAGCAGCTTCGCTGGCCTTAGCACAGATACGCAGTATTTT

J gene: TRBJ2-5
clone size: .
V gene: TRBV7-9
D gene: .
CDR3 protein: CASSLGVGVETQYF
CDR3 DNA: TGTGCCAGCAGCTTAGGGGTAGGGGTGGAGACCCAGTACTTC

J gene: TRBJ1-2
clone size: .
V gene: TRBV6-5
D gene: TRBD1
CDR3 protein: CASSYSRTGNYGYTF
CDR3 DNA: TGTGCCAGCAGTTACTCGAGGACAGGGAACTATGGCTACACCTTC

J gene: TRBJ2-2
clone size: .
V gene: TRBV19
D gene: TRBD1
CDR3 protein: CASSITGADTGELFF
CDR3 DNA: TGTGCCAGTAGTATAACAGGGGCGGACACCGGGGAGCTGTTTTTT

J gene: TRBJ1-2
clone size: .
V gene: TRBV7-9
D gene: TRBD1
CDR3 protein: CASSSLRDRAKSPNYGYTF
CDR3 DNA: TGTGCCAGCAGCTCACTCCGAGACAGGGCTAAGAGTCCTAACTATGGCTACACCTTC

J gene: TRBJ1-1
clone size: .
V gene: TRBV3-1/TRBV3-2
D gene: TRBD1
CDR3 protein: CASSQEPDRARNTEAFF
CDR3 DNA: TGTGCCAGCAGCCAAGAGCCCGACAGGGCCAGGAACACTGAAGCTTTCTTT

J gene: TRBJ2-3
clone size: .
V gene: TRBV4-1
D gene: .
CDR3 protein: CASSREVATDTQYF
CDR3 DNA: TGCGCCAGCAGCCGCGAGGTTGCCACAGATACGCAGTATTTT

J gene: TRBJ2-2
clone size: .
V gene: TRBV9
D gene: TRBD2
CDR3 protein: CASSSYSGARGTGELFF
CDR3 DNA: TGTGCCAGCAGCTCCTATAGCGGGGCTCGGGGGACCGGGGAGCTGTTTTTT

J gene: TRBJ1-1
clone size: once
V gene: TRBV18
D gene: .
CDR3 protein: CASTDLILGNTEAFF
CDR3 DNA: TGTGCCAGCACAGACCTAATTTTGGGGAACACTGAAGCTTTCTTT

J gene: TRBJ2-7
clone size: .
V gene: TRBV14
D gene: .
CDR3 protein: CASSQLGLSYEQYF
CDR3 DNA: TGTGCCAGCAGCCAATTGGGGCTCTCCTACGAGCAGTACTTC

J gene: TRBJ1-2
clone size: .
V gene: TRBV5-1
D gene: .
CDR3 protein: CASSSSRNPYREGSGETYGYTF
CDR3 DNA: TGCGCCAGCAGCTCGTCCAGAAACCCGTACCGAGAAGGGTCAGGGGAGACCTATGGCTACACCTTC

J gene: TRBJ1-2
clone size: .
V gene: TRBV7-8
D gene: TRBD1
CDR3 protein: CASSLVLGAGTGFGYTF
CDR3 DNA: TGTGCCAGCAGCTTAGTCCTCGGAGCCGGGACAGGGTTTGGCTACACCTTC